This TCR beta chain is drawn from a study of Ad26.COV2.S vaccination and SARS-CoV-2 variants. Turning to the study itself: Donor got 5x10^10 or 1x10^11 viral particles of Ad26.COV2.S.

Sequencing was performed with immunoSEQ multiplex PCR; in TCRdb, only in-frame clones are kept and a portion is missing. The table has 300,000 to 400,000 clones, around nine tenths seen once. This clone was recorded only once. The treatment here: roughly 18 received Ad26.COV2.S at low or high dose, single or two shots; about 5 received placebo; per-sample allocation not given. Specimen acquisition occurred on day 63 following the initial vaccine or placebo injection. The CDR3 has 11 amino acids. V shed 8 bases and J shed 0 bases, with 4 bases lying between them. The sample was peripheral blood, taken in a trial of Ad26.COV2.S vaccine versus placebo. This clonotype was obtained from a person aged 18-65 years who received the Ad26.COV2.S COVID-19 vaccine or a placebo. This rearrangement joins TRBV12-3 or TRBV12-4 to TRBJ1-2; no firm D call. The CDR3 loop reads CASLANYGYTF. The DNA for the CDR3 is TGTGCCAGCCTTGCTAACTATGGCTACACCTTC.